This TCR beta chain appears in the sequencing data of a study of radiation and T cells in renal cell carcinoma. Only in-frame clones appear in the TCRdb table, and some are missing; sequencing was by immunoSEQ multiplex PCR. Found here are tens of thousands of clones, about 86% of them singletons; the top ten hold 20% to 25%. Time point: blood 2 weeks post-SBRT. Specified treatment: 15 Gy SBRT to primary tumor, nephrectomy 4 weeks later. Blood was sampled at baseline, 2 weeks and 4 weeks after SBRT. CDR3 length equals 14 residues. The junction had 3 bases not matched to a gene; V was cut back by 6 bases and J by 3 bases. The germline gives CDR1 MNHEY, CDR2 SMNVEV (reference sequence).

The chain is built from TRBV27 and TRBJ2-1, with 9 bases aligning to TRBD1. The specimen comprised blood, sampled from a patient whose treatment included radiotherapy and nephrectomy. The TCR was taken from a woman in her forties or fifties with renal cell carcinoma. The CDR3 spells CASSPDRGYNEQFF. The CDR3 coding sequence is TGTGCCAGCAGCCCGGACAGGGGCTACAATGAGCAGTTCTTC.